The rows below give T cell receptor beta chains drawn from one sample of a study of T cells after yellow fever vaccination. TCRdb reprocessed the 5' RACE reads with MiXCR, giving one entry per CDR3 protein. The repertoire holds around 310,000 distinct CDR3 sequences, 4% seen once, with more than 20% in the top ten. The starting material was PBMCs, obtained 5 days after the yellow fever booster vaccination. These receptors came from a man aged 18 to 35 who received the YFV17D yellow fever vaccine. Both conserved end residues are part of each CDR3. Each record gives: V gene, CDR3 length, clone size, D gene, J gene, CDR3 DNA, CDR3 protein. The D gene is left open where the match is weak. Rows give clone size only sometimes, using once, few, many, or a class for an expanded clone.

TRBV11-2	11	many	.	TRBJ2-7	TGTGCCAGCAGCTTTACCTACGAGCAGTACTTC	CASSFTYEQYF
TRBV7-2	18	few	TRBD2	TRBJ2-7	TGTGCCAGCAGCTTTGGCCTAGCGGGATCCCGACTCTCCTACGAGCAGTACTTC	CASSFGLAGSRLSYEQYF
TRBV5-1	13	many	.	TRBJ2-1	TGCGCCAGAACAGGGTCGATGGGGAATGAGCAGTTCTTC	CARTGSMGNEQFF
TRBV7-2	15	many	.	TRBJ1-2	TGTGCCAGCACCCCTCCCACGACAGCCGTCTATGGCTACACCTTC	CASTPPTTAVYGYTF
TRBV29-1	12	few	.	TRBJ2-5	TGCAGCGATAAGTGGGCCCAAGAGACCCAGTACTTC	CSDKWAQETQYF
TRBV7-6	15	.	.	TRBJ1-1	TGTGCCAGCAGCCCCCTTTCGTTGCAGAACACTGAAGCTTTCTTT	CASSPLSLQNTEAFF
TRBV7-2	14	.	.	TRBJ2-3	TGTGCCAGCAGCTTAGGAGTGGGTCCAGATACGCAGTATTTT	CASSLGVGPDTQYF
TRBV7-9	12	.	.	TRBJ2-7	TGTGCCAGCAGCTTACGGGCAAACGAGCAGTACTTC	CASSLRANEQYF
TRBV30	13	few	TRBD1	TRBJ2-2	TGTGCCTGGAGTGGCAGGGGGAGCGGGGAGCTGTTTTTT	CAWSGRGSGELFF
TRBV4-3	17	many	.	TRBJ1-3	TGCGCCAGCAGCCAAGGATTGGGCAGCGGCTCTGGAAACACCATATATTTT	CASSQGLGSGSGNTIYF
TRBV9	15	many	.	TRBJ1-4	TGTGCCAGCAGCGTAGCTACGGGGTTCGAGGAAAAACTGTTTTTT	CASSVATGFEEKLFF
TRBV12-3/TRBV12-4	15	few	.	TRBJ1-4	TGTGCCAGCAGCCCTACCCCGAGGTTGAATGAAAAACTGTTTTTT	CASSPTPRLNEKLFF
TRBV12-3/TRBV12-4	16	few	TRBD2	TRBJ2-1	TGTGCCAGCAGTCTTCGGACTAGCGGCCTATACAATGAGCAGTTCTTC	CASSLRTSGLYNEQFF
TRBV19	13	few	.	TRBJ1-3	TGTGCCAGCCAGAGGGCCCCTGGAAACACCATATATTTT	CASQRAPGNTIYF
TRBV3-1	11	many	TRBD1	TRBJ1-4	TGTGCCAGCAGCCTCGGACAGGACCTGTTTTTT	CASSLGQDLFF
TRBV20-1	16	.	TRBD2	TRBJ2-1	TGCAGTGCGCGCCGTCTAAGTAGCGGGACTTACAATGAGCAGTTCTTC	CSARRLSSGTYNEQFF
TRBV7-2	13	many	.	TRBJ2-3	TGTGCCAGCAGAGACTCCGGGGCAGATACGCAGTATTTT	CASRDSGADTQYF
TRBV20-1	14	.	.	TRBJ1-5	TGCAGTGCTAGAGGGGATTTTAGCAATCAGCCGCAGCATTTT	CSARGDFSNQPQHF
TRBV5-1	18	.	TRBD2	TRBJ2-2	TGCGCCAGCAGCCCCGGACTAGCGGGGGGGCTGCGCACCGGGGAGCTGTTTTTT	CASSPGLAGGLRTGELFF
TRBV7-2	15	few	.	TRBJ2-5	TGTGCCAGCAGCCCCAACACCGGGGCCCTAGAGACCCAGTACTTC	CASSPNTGALETQYF